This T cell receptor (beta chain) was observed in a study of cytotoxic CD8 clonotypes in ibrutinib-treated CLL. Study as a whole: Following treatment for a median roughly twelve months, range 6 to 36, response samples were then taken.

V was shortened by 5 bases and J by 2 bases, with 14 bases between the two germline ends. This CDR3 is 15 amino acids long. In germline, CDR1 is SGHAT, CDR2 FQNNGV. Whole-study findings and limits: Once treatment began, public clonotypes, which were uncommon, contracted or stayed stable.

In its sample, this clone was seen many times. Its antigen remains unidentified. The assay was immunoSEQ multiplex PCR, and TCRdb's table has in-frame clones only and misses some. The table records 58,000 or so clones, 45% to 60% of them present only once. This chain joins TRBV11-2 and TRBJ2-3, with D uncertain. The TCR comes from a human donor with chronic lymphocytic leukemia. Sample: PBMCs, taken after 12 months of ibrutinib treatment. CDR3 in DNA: TGTGCCAGCAGCCTGACACCCCCCTACACAGATACGCAGTATTTT. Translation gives CASSLTPPYTDTQYF.